Each of the 15 T cell receptor beta chains below was sequenced from the same sample in a study of blood T cell repertoires in COVID-19 (dated by TCRdb to the early 2020s). The method was the immunoSEQ multiplex PCR assay. The table was pulled from immuneACCESS by TCRdb, which kept in-frame rearrangements only. Such tables lose some clones; where checked, under half of the loss comes from unresolved V genes, and the rest has no known cause. The sample table holds tens of thousands of clones, of which 90% were seen once. The top ten constitute around 1.3% of the sample. Material: peripheral blood. The receptors shown here come from a man in his 60s with acute or convalescent COVID-19.

The V and J genes are TRBV3-1 (or the pseudogene TRBV3-2) and TRBJ1-1; 7 positions match TRBD1. V was pared by 0 bases and J by 1 base, with 14 bases of the junction left unmatched. The CDR3 runs to 19 residues. Germline V gives CDR1 LGHDT, CDR2 YNNKEL (reference sequence). CDR3 sequence reads: CASSQEGPGGMIRNTEAFF. The CDR3 nucleotides are TGTGCCAGCAGCCAAGAAGGGCCAGGGGGGATGATAAGGAACACTGAAGCTTTCTTT.

V usage is TRBV5-1 and J usage is TRBJ1-4; a possible D gene is TRBD1 (6 bases). The CDR3 consists of 15 residues. V shed 0 bases and J shed 8 bases, with 14 bases lying between them. CDR1 SGHRS and CDR2 YFSETQ come from the germline V gene. The CDR3 sequence: CASSLVGGAGEKLFF. CDR3 bases: TGCGCCAGCAGCTTGGTAGGGGGGGCCGGAGAAAAACTGTTTTTT.

The V call is TRBV30, the J call TRBJ2-5; TRBD1 matches at 10 bases. After removal of 3 bases from V and 6 bases from J, the junction contained 7 bases not matched to a gene. Per germline, CDR1 GTSNPN and CDR2 SVGIG (reference sequence). The CDR3 spans 14 residues. This CDR3 is CAWSLTGGAKTQYF. Written as DNA, the CDR3 is TGTGCCTGGAGCTTGACAGGGGGCGCGAAGACCCAGTACTTC.

The V call is TRBV4-2, the J call TRBJ1-1, with 7 bases matching TRBD1. Germline trimming cut 0 bases from V and 8 bases from J; bases unmatched to any gene: 3. Germline CDR1 reads LGHNA; CDR2 reads YNFKEQ. The CDR3 spans 13 residues. CDR3 sequence reads: CASSQETGWEAFF. The CDR3 nucleotides are TGTGCCAGCAGCCAAGAGACAGGGTGGGAAGCTTTCTTT.

The chain couples TRBV19 to TRBJ1-1; 9 nucleotides align to TRBD1. With 1 base clipped from V and 4 bases from J, the junction kept 7 bases outside the gene matches. CDR3 length: 16 amino acids. Germline V lookup: CDR1 LNHDA, CDR2 SQIVND (reference sequence). Here the CDR3 DNA reads TGTGCCAGTAGTATAGGAGTGGGACAGGGAAGCACTGAAGCTTTCTTT. Translation: CASSIGVGQGSTEAFF.

This clone was seen a single time. This sequence joins TRBV29-1 and TRBJ1-1, with TRBD1 matching over 11 bases. The CDR3 is 14 amino acids. Germline CDR1 SQVTM, CDR2 ANQGSEA. The junction had 10 bases not matched to a gene; V was cut back by 6 bases and J by 7 bases. The CDR3 is CSVARTGGKSEAFF. The CDR3 bases are TGCAGCGTCGCCCGGACAGGGGGCAAGAGTGAAGCTTTCTTT.

V is TRBV4-2 and J is TRBJ2-1; D perhaps matches TRBD2 (5 bases). CDR1 is LGHNA, CDR2 YNFKEQ, per germline. Trimming pared 0 bases from V and 2 bases from J, leaving 23 bases between. The CDR3 is 20 amino acids. The CDR3 DNA sequence: TGTGCCAGCAGCCAAGAAGCGGTTGGTCTAGGAAGAGTCACCTACAATGAGCAGTTCTTC. This sequence encodes CASSQEAVGLGRVTYNEQFF.

The chain uses TRBV5-1 and TRBJ2-7; maybe TRBD1 (5 bases). The length of the CDR3 is 14 residues. In germline, CDR1 is SGHRS, CDR2 YFSETQ. The germline V and J ends were trimmed by 4 bases and 5 bases, with 16 bases remaining between them. The DNA of the CDR3 is TGCGCCAGCAGCCGATATAGGGGTTCGGACGAGCAGTACTTC. It is translated as CASSRYRGSDEQYF.

V and J are TRBV5-1 and TRBJ1-1; D is unclear. CDR3 length: 15 residues. From germline, CDR1 is SGHRS and CDR2 YFSETQ. Trimming left V 5 bases short and J 0 bases short, with 14 bases between. CDR3 sequence (DNA): TGCGCCAGCAGTGCGGGAACGGACCTGAACACTGAAGCTTTCTTT. Protein: CASSAGTDLNTEAFF. The variable domain in full, completed from reference TRBV5-1 and TRBJ1-1, reads KAGVTQTPRYLIKTRGQQVTLSCSPISGHRSVSWYQQTPGQGLQFLFEYFSETQRNKGNFPGRFSGRQFSNSRSEMNVSTLELGDSALYLCASSAGTDLNTEAFFGQGTRLTVV.

The chain uses TRBV2 and TRBJ1-2; tentative D call: TRBD1 (5 bases). The germline V and J ends were trimmed by 3 bases and 3 bases, with 8 bases remaining between them. Germline V CDR1 and CDR2: SNHLY, FYNNEI. The CDR3 spans 13 residues. CDR3 protein: CASSETVDYGYTF. Written as DNA, the CDR3 is TGTGCCAGCAGTGAGACAGTAGACTATGGCTACACCTTC.

In this sample, this clone turned up a few times. This CDR3 reads CATSGGQGGRGNTIYF. CDR3 nucleotides: TGTGCCACCAGCGGCGGACAGGGAGGGAGGGGAAACACCATATATTTT. The chain couples TRBV15 to TRBJ1-3; 8 bases map to TRBD1. The V gene end was trimmed by 5 bases and the J gene end by 4 bases; junction bases not matched to a gene: 10. This CDR3 contains 16 residues. Germline CDR1 reads LNHNV; CDR2 reads YYDKDF (reference sequence).

As concerns this clone: Additional DNA sequences in this sample encode the identical CDR3. The V gene is TRBV2, the J gene TRBJ1-2; 7 nucleotides match TRBD1. CDR1 is SNHLY, CDR2 FYNNEI, per germline. The J segment lost 4 bases and the V segment lost 4 bases, leaving 3 bases of the junction unmatched. The CDR3 is made up of 13 amino acids. CDR3 sequence reads: CASSVGGAYGYTF. In DNA, the CDR3 is TGTGCCAGCAGTGTAGGGGGCGCCTATGGCTACACCTTC.

This chain links TRBV2 with TRBJ1-4; a weak D match, TRBD1 (5 bases). Germline assignment: CDR1 SNHLY and CDR2 FYNNEI. V was pared by 4 bases and J by 0 bases, with 9 bases between. The CDR3 is made up of 15 amino acids. This CDR3 reads CASSGQGTTNEKLFF. The CDR3 region has the DNA TGTGCCAGCAGTGGGCAGGGAACAACTAATGAAAAACTGTTTTTT.

The genes are TRBV29-1 and TRBJ1-1, with D possibly matching TRBD1 (5 bases). This CDR3 has 12 amino acids. V lost 7 bases, J lost 0 bases, and 9 bases lay in between. Germline V lookup: CDR1 SQVTM, CDR2 ANQGSEA. The CDR3 DNA reads as TGCAGCGCCCGACAGATGAACACTGAAGCTTTCTTT. Amino acids: CSARQMNTEAFF. The whole variable domain, remainder taken from reference TRBV29-1 and TRBJ1-1, is SAVISQKPSRDICQRGTSLTIQCQVDSQVTMMFWYRQQPGQSLTLIATANQGSEATYESGFVIDKFPISRPNLTFSTLTVSNMSPEDSSIYLCSARQMNTEAFFGQGTRLTVV.

The V call is TRBV24-1, the J call TRBJ2-1; maybe TRBD2 (6 bases). CDR3 length: 15 residues. V shed 2 bases and J shed 9 bases, with 16 bases lying between them. Germline CDR1 and CDR2: KGHDR and SFDVKD. DNA for the CDR3: TGTGCCACCAGTGATTCTAGGAGGGCCGGGGGTGAGCAGTTCTTC. This translates into CATSDSRRAGGEQFF.